This is a list of T cell receptor beta chains from one sample in a study of cytomegalovirus exposure and HLA in healthy donors. TCRdb's copy holds only in-frame clones and misses some; the assay was immunoSEQ multiplex PCR. Counted here are approximately 150,000 clones, under 70% occurring once; the ten biggest clones make up more than 9%. Material for sequencing was PBMCs. Receptor source: a man aged 25-45 years in good health and CMV-seropositive. Both conserved end residues are part of each CDR3. D genes are given only for firm matches. Clone size is given for some rows only: seen once, a few or many times, or a class if the clone is expanded.

TRBV5-1	-	TRBJ1-1	few	TGCGCCAGCAGACAGGGAGACACTGAAGCTTTCTTT	CASRQGDTEAFF
TRBV4-1	TRBD1	TRBJ1-1	few	TGCGCCAGCAGCCTAGGACCGACAGGGGAGAACACTGAAGCTTTCTTT	CASSLGPTGENTEAFF
TRBV5-4	-	TRBJ2-7	-	TGTGCCAGCAGCGGTGGCCAGACACCTACCTACGAGCAGTACTTC	CASSGGQTPTYEQYF
TRBV19	-	TRBJ2-1	-	TGTGCCAGTAGTACATACAATGAGCAGTTCTTC	CASSTYNEQFF
TRBV19	TRBD2	TRBJ2-7	-	TGTGCCAGTAGTAAAGGGAGGGAAATAGCCTACGAGCAGTACTTC	CASSKGREIAYEQYF
TRBV6-5	-	TRBJ1-2	-	TGTGCCAGCAGTTACGCGGAGCTGAGCTGGAATGGCTACACCTTC	CASSYAELSWNGYTF
TRBV2	-	TRBJ2-2	-	TGTGCCAACTCCCTTAACACCGGGGAGCTGTTTTTT	CANSLNTGELFF
TRBV5-8	-	TRBJ2-3	-	TGTGCCAGCAGCTTGGGGAGGGCTAGCACAGATACGCAGTATTTT	CASSLGRASTDTQYF
TRBV5-4	TRBD2	TRBJ2-1	-	TGTGCCAGCAGCTTGGGGACTAGCCGGAGAGGGAAGCAGTTCTTC	CASSLGTSRRGKQFF
TRBV7-9	-	TRBJ1-2	-	TGTGCCAGCACGGGCTATGGCTACACCTTC	CASTGYGYTF
TRBV10-3	TRBD2	TRBJ2-3	-	TGTGCCATCAAGGCGACTAGCGGGTTGACAGATACGCAGTATTTT	CAIKATSGLTDTQYF
TRBV4-2	TRBD1	TRBJ1-4	once	TGTGCCAGCAGCCAGAGAAGGACAGGACCCCCTAATGAAAAACTGTTTTTT	CASSQRRTGPPNEKLFF
TRBV19	-	TRBJ1-4	-	TGTGCCAGTAGTACCCAAGGGCGGGGTACAACTAATGAAAAACTGTTTTTT	CASSTQGRGTTNEKLFF
TRBV27	TRBD1	TRBJ1-1	-	TGTGCCAGCAGCCTGACAGGGAGGTTTGCTGAAGCTTTCTTT	CASSLTGRFAEAFF
TRBV28	-	TRBJ2-1	-	TGTGCCAGCAGTTCTCTCGGGGGTACGGGGGAGCAGTTCTTC	CASSSLGGTGEQFF
TRBV6-1	TRBD1	TRBJ2-1	-	TGTGCCAGCAGAACCGGGACAGGGTTAGGGGAGCAGTTCTTC	CASRTGTGLGEQFF
TRBV15	TRBD1	TRBJ1-1	-	TGTGCCACCAGCAGAGGAGGGGACAGGGCGGCCGGTGAAGCTTTCTTT	CATSRGGDRAAGEAFF
TRBV4-1	TRBD1	TRBJ2-6	-	TGCGCCAGCAGCCAAACGGACGGACAGGCCCTCTCTGGGGCCAACGTCCTGACTTTC	CASSQTDGQALSGANVLTF
TRBV9	TRBD2	TRBJ2-7	once	TGTGCCAGCAGCACGGGACTAGGGTACGAGCAGTACTTC	CASSTGLGYEQYF
TRBV4-1	TRBD2	TRBJ2-3	-	TGCGCCAGCAGCCCGTACCTAGCGGGAGGGTTAACAGATACGCAGTATTTT	CASSPYLAGGLTDTQYF
TRBV29-1	-	TRBJ2-2	-	TGCAGCGTCCGGGGGACAGTGAACACCGGGGAGCTGTTTTTT	CSVRGTVNTGELFF
TRBV5-1	-	TRBJ1-4	-	TGCGCCAGCAGCTTGTCTGGGGGGAATGAAAAACTGTTTTTT	CASSLSGGNEKLFF
TRBV5-1	TRBD1	TRBJ2-7	-	TGCGCCAGCAGCGTTAGCCCGGGACAGGGATCCTACGAGCAGTACTTC	CASSVSPGQGSYEQYF
TRBV13	TRBD2	TRBJ2-3	once	TGTGCCAGCAGCTCGCGGACTAGCGGGGGCACAGATACGCAGTATTTT	CASSSRTSGGTDTQYF
TRBV20-1	-	TRBJ1-1	-	TGCAGTGCTAGACCGGACTGGGTAGCTTTCTTT	CSARPDWVAFF
TRBV11-2	TRBD2	TRBJ2-1	-	TGTGCCAGCAGCTTTTCGGGACTATTGGGTGATGGAAGTGAGCAGTTCTTC	CASSFSGLLGDGSEQFF
TRBV27	-	TRBJ2-2	-	TGTGCCAGCAGTTTATCGATCGGGAGCCCTACCGGGGAGCTGTTTTTT	CASSLSIGSPTGELFF
TRBV7-8	-	TRBJ1-6	-	TGTGCCAGCAGCTTAGCGGGTGGGGGGACGGCAAATTCACCCCTCCACTTT	CASSLAGGGTANSPLHF
TRBV11-2	-	TRBJ2-6	-	TGTGCCAGCAGACAGAGAGGGGCCAACGTCCTGACTTTC	CASRQRGANVLTF
TRBV28	-	TRBJ1-5	-	TGTGCCAGCAGTTCAGGGTTTAGCAATCAGCCCCAGCATTTT	CASSSGFSNQPQHF
TRBV6-6	TRBD2	TRBJ2-7	few	TGTGCCATCACAAACAAGCGGGACTACGACTCCTACGAGCAGTACTTC	CAITNKRDYDSYEQYF
TRBV6-5	-	TRBJ2-7	few	TGTGCCAGCAGCCGACATGATACCATTCGGGAGCAGTACTTC	CASSRHDTIREQYF
TRBV5-4	-	TRBJ1-1	-	TGTGCCAGCACCATGGGGGGTGGCATGAACACTGAAGCTTTCTTT	CASTMGGGMNTEAFF
TRBV15	-	TRBJ2-2	few	TGTGCCACAGCCGACACGTACGGGGAGCTGTTTTTT	CATADTYGELFF
TRBV11-3	-	TRBJ2-3	-	TGTGCCAGCAGCTTGCGGGACGACGATACGCAGTATTTT	CASSLRDDDTQYF
TRBV6-6	-	TRBJ2-1	-	TGTGCCAGCAGCACCCTAAGCCATGAGCAGTTCTTC	CASSTLSHEQFF
TRBV28	TRBD2	TRBJ2-7	few	TGTGCCAGCAGTTTAGTAGCGGGAGGCACCTACGAGCAGTACTTC	CASSLVAGGTYEQYF
TRBV10-3	TRBD2	TRBJ2-7	-	TGTGCCATCAGTGATGAGCGGGAGGAGTCCTACGAGCAGTACTTC	CAISDEREESYEQYF
TRBV6-6	TRBD1	TRBJ2-1	-	TGTGCCAGCAGACCGGGACAGGGGCTTAATGAGCAGTTCTTC	CASRPGQGLNEQFF
TRBV30	-	TRBJ2-7	-	TGTGCCTCGGACAGTTTCCGGCAGTACTTC	CASDSFRQYF
TRBV6-1	-	TRBJ2-5	-	TGTGCCAGCAGCAGGCAAGAGACCCAGTACTTC	CASSRQETQYF